This TCR beta chain is drawn from a study of CD8 T cells in Susac syndrome. Germline V gene sequence: CDR1 SGDLS, CDR2 YYNGEE. The V gene end was trimmed by 4 bases and the J gene end by 11 bases; junction bases not matched to a gene: 10. The CDR3 has 15 residues. Reverse transcription of 0.5 to 1 ug RNA was carried out with random hexamers. Using its own MiXCR run on the immunoSEQ multiplex PCR reads, TCRdb lists one record per CDR3 protein. The repertoire consists of about 130,000 distinct CDR3 sequences, with 95% occurring once and the leading ten covering 0.15% to 0.2%. The V call is TRBV9, the J call TRBJ2-1; 12 bases map to TRBD2. The TCR sequence derives from a human donor with Susac syndrome. Sequencing was done on a sample of CD8+ T cells from PBMCs. The CDR3 nucleotides are TGTGCCAGCAGCCTGGGGCTAGCGGGAGGGGATAAGCAGTTCTTC. Encoded protein: CASSLGLAGGDKQFF.